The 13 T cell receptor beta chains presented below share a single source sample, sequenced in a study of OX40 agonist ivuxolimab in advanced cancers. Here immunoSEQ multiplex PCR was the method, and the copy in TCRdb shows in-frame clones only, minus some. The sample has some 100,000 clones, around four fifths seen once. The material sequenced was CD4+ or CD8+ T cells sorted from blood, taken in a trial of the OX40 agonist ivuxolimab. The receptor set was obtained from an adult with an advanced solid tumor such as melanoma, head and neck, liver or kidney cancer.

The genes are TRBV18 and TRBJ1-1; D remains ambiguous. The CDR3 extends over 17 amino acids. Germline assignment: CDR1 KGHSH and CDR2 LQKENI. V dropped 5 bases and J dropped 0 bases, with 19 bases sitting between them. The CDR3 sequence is CASSISQHSGMNTEAFF. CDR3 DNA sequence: TGTGCCAGCTCAATTTCGCAGCATTCTGGCATGAACACTGAAGCTTTCTTT. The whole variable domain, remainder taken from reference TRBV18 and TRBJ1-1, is NAGVMQNPRHLVRRRGQEARLRCSPMKGHSHVYWYRQLPEEGLKFMVYLQKENIIDESGMPKERFSAEFPKEGPSILRIQQVVRGDSAAYFCASSISQHSGMNTEAFFGQGTRLTVV.

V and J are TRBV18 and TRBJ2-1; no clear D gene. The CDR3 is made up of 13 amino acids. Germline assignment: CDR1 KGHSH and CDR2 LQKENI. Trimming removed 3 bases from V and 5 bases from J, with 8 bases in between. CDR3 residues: CASSPGLNNEQFF. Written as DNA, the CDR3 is TGTGCCAGCTCACCGGGGTTAAACAATGAGCAGTTCTTC.

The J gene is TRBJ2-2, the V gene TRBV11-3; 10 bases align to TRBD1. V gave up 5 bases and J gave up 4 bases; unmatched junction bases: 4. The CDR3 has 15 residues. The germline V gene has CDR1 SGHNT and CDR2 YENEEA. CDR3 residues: CASSQWDRGTGELFF. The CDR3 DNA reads TGTGCCAGCAGCCAATGGGACAGGGGCACCGGGGAGCTGTTTTTT.

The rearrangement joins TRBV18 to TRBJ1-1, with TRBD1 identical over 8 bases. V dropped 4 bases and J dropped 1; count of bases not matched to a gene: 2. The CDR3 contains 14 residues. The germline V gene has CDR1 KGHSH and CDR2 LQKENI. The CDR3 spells CASSLTGANTEAFF. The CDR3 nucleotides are TGTGCCAGCTCACTGACAGGGGCGAACACTGAAGCTTTCTTT.

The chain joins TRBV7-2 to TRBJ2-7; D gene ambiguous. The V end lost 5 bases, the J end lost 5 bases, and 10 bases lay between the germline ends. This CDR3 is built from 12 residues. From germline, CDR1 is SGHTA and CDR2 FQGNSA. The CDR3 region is CASSPRGDEQYF. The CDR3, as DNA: TGTGCCAGCAGCCCCCGTGGGGACGAGCAGTACTTC. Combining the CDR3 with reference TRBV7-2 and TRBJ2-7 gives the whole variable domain GAGVSQSPSNKVTEKGKDVELRCDPISGHTALYWYRQSLGQGLEFLIYFQGNSAPDKSGLPSDRFSAERTGGSVSTLTIQRTQQEDSAVYLCASSPRGDEQYFGPGTRLTVT.

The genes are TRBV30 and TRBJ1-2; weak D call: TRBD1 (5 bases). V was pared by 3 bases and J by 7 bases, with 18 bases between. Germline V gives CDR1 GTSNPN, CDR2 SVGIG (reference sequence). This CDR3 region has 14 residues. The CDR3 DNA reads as TGTGCCTGGAGACCCAATTGGGACCTCTCTGGCTACACCTTC. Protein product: CAWRPNWDLSGYTF.

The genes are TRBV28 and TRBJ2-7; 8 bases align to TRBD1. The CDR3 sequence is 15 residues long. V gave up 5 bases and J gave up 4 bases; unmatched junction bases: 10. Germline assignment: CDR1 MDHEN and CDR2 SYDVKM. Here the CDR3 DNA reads TGTGCCAGCAGTACGCCGACAGGGGTTATGTACGAGCAGTACGTC. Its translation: CASSTPTGVMYEQYV.

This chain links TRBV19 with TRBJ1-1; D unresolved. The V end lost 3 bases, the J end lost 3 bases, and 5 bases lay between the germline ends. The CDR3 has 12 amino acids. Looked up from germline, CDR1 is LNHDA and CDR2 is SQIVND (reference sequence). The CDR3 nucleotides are TGTGCCAGTAGTATCCTGGACACTGAAGCTTTCTTT. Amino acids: CASSILDTEAFF.

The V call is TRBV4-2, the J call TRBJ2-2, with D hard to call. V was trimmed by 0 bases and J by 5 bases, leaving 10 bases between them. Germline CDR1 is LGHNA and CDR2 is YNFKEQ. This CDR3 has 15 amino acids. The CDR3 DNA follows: TGTGCCAGCAGCCAAGACGGGCCTCGGACCGGGGAGCTGTTTTTT. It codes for CASSQDGPRTGELFF.

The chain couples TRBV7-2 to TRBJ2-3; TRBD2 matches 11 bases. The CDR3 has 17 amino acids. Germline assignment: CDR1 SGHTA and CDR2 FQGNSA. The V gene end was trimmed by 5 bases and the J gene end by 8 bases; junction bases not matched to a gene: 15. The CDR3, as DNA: TGTGCCAGCAGCCTCTTCCTCGGTAGCGGGGGGGAAAGTACGCAGTATTTT. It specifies CASSLFLGSGGESTQYF.

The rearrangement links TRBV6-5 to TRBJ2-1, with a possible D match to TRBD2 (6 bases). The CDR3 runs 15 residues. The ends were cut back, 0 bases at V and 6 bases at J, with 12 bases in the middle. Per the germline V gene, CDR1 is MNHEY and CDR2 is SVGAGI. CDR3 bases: TGTGCCAGCAGTTACTCGGGGGGAACTACCAATGAGCAGTTCTTC. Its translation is CASSYSGGTTNEQFF.

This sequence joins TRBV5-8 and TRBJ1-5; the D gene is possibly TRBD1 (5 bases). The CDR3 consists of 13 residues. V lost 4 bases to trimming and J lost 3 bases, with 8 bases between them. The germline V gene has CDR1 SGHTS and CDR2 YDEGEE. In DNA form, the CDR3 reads TGTGCCAGCAGCCGGGGCTTCAATCAGCCCCAGCATTTT. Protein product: CASSRGFNQPQHF.

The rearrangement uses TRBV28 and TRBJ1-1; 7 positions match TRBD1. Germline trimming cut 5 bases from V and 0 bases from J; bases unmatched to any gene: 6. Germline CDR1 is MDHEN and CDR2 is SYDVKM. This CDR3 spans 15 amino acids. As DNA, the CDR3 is TGTGCCAGCAGTATGCCGACAGGGATGAACACTGAAGCTTTCTTT. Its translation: CASSMPTGMNTEAFF.